This T cell receptor (beta chain) was captured in a study of cytomegalovirus exposure and HLA in healthy donors. Overall study context: Among approximately 390 genotyped donors, around 80% fell in the Caucasian-associated ancestry cluster.

Germline loops: CDR1 SGHTA, CDR2 FQGTGA. The V and J ends lost 6 bases and 4 bases respectively, with 7 bases between them. This CDR3 region has 12 residues. Points on this clone: The antigen remains undetermined.

It was with 60 Vbeta and 13 Jbeta primers that the PCR ran. Sequencing was performed with immunoSEQ multiplex PCR; in TCRdb, only in-frame clones are kept and a portion is missing. The sample has about 85,000 clones; about 67% are singletons. Overall study results and limits: V segments that were indistinguishable, TRBV6-2 and TRBV6-3 among them, were omitted from analysis. No immune exposure information besides CMV serostatus was available. For most subjects, TCR beta sequences were reported to predict HLA-A and HLA-B alleles with accuracy.

The chain has TRBV7-3 and TRBJ1-5; D possibly corresponds to TRBD1 (5 bases). Sequenced sample: PBMCs. This sequence originates from a man aged 25-40 years in good health and CMV-seronegative. This chain's CDR3 is CASRQGNQPQHF. The DNA of the CDR3 is TGTGCCAGCAGGCAGGGAAATCAGCCCCAGCATTTT. Supplemented by reference TRBV7-3 and TRBJ1-5, the full variable domain reads GAGVSQTPSNKVTEKGKYVELRCDPISGHTALYWYRQSLGQGPEFLIYFQGTGAADDSGLPNDRFFAVRPEGSVSTLKIQRTERGDSAVYLCASRQGNQPQHFGDGTRLSIL.